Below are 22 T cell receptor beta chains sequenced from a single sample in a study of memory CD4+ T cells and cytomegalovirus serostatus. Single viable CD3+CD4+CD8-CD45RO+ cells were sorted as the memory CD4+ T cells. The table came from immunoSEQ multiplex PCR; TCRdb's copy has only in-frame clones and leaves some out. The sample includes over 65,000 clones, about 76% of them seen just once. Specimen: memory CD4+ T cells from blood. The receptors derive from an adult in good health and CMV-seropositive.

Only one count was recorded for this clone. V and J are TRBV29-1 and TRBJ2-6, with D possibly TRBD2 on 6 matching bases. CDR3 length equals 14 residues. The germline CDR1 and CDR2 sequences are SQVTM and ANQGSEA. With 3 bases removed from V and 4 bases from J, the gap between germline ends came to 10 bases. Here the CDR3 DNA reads TGCAGCGTTGACGGGACTCCCGGGGCCAACGTCCTGACTTTC. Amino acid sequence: CSVDGTPGANVLTF.

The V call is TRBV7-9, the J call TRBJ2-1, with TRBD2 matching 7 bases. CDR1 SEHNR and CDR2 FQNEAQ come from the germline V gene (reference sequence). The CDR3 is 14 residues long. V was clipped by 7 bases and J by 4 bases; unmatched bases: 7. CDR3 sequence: CASTLGGGYNEQFF. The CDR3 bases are TGTGCCAGCACCCTGGGGGGGGGTTACAATGAGCAGTTCTTC.

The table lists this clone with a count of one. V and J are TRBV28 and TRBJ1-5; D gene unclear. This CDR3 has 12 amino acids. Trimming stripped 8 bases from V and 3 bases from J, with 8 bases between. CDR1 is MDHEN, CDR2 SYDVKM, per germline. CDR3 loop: CASQFANQPQHF. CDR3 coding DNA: TGTGCCAGCCAGTTTGCCAATCAGCCCCAGCATTTT.

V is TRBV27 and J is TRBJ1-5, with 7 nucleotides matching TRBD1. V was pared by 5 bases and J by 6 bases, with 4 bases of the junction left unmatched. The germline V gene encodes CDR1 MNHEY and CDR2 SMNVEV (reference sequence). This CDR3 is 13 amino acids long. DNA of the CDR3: TGTGCCAGCAGTACGACAGGGCTTCAGCCCCAGCATTTT. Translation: CASSTTGLQPQHF.

The chain's CDR3 is CASSTTSTDTQYF. In DNA form, the CDR3 reads TGTGCCAGCAGCACCACTAGCACAGATACGCAGTATTTT. The chain is built from TRBV9 and TRBJ2-3; D gene unclear. V gave up 4 bases and J gave up 0 bases, with 6 bases separating them. The CDR3 has 13 amino acids. Looked up from germline, CDR1 is SGDLS and CDR2 is YYNGEE.

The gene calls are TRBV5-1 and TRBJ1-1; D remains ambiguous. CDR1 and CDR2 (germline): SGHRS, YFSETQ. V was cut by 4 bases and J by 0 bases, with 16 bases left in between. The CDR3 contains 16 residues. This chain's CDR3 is CASSLIGRNMNTEAFF. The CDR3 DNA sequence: TGCGCCAGCAGCCTAATAGGACGGAACATGAACACTGAAGCTTTCTTT.

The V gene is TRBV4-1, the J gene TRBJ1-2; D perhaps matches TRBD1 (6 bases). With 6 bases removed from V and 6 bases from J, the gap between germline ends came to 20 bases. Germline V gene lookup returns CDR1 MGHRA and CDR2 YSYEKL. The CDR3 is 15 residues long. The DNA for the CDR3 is TGCGCCAGCAGGCTGGTCGGGGGCGCTGAACATGGCTACACCTTC. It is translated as CASRLVGGAEHGYTF.

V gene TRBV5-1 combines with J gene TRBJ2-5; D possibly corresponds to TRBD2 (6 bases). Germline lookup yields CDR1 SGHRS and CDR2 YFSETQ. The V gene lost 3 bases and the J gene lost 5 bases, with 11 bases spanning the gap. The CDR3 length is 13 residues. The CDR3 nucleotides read TGCGCCAGCAGCTGGAGGGAAGGTGAGACCCAGTACTTC. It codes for CASSWREGETQYF.

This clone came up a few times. The CDR3 DNA follows: TGTGCCAGTAGTATGGGGGGGCTTGCGGGAAGGCAGACCCAGTACTTC. Protein sequence: CASSMGGLAGRQTQYF. The chain couples TRBV19 to TRBJ2-5; D may be TRBD2 (7 bases). The V gene lost 3 bases and the J gene lost 6 bases, with 20 bases spanning the gap. The CDR3 runs to 16 residues. Germline values: CDR1 LNHDA, CDR2 SQIVND (reference sequence). Drawing the rest from reference TRBV19 and TRBJ2-5, the complete variable domain is DGGITQSPKYLFRKEGQNVTLSCEQNLNHDAMYWYRQDPGQGLRLIYYSQIVNDFQKGDIAEGYSVSREKKESFPLTVTSAQKNPTAFYLCASSMGGLAGRQTQYFGPGTRLLVL.

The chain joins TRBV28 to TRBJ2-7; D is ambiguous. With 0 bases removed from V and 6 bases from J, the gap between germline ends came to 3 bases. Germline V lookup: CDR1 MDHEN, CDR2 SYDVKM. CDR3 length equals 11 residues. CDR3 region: CASSLWGEQYF. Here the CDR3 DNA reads TGTGCCAGCAGTTTATGGGGCGAGCAGTACTTC.

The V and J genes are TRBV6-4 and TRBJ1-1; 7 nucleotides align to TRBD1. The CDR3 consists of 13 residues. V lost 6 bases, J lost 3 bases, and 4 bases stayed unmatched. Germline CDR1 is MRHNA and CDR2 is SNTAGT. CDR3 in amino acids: CASRNRGYTEAFF. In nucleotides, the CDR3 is TGTGCCAGCAGAAACAGGGGATACACTGAAGCTTTCTTT.

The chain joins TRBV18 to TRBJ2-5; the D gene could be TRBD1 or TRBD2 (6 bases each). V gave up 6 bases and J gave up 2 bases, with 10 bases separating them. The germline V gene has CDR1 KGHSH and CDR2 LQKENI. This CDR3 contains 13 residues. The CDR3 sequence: CASSRRGQETQYF. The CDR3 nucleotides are TGTGCCAGCTCCCGGAGGGGGCAAGAGACCCAGTACTTC.

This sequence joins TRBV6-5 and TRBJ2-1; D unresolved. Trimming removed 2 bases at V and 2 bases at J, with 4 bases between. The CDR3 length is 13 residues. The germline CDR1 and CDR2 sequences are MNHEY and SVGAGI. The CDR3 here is CASSYRTYNEQFF. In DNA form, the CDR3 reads TGTGCCAGCAGTTACAGGACCTACAATGAGCAGTTCTTC.

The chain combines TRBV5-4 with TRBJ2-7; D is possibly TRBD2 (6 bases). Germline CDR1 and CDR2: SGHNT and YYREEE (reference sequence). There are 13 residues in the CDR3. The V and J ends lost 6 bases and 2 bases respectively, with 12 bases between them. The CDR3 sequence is CASTPGGAYEQYF. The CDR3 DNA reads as TGTGCCAGCACCCCCGGCGGGGCCTACGAGCAGTACTTC.

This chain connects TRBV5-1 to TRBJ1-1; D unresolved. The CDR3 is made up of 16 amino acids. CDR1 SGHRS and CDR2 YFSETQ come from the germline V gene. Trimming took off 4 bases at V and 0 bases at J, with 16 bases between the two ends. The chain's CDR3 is CASSTGRLGVNTEAFF. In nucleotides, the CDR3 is TGCGCCAGCAGCACCGGACGGCTAGGAGTGAACACTGAAGCTTTCTTT.

CDR3 sequence (DNA): TGTGCCAGCACCAGGCCGGCGAAGAACACTGAAGCTTTCTTT. It translates to CASTRPAKNTEAFF. The chain employs TRBV27 and TRBJ1-1, with no clear D. Germline CDR1 is MNHEY and CDR2 is SMNVEV (reference sequence). CDR3 length: 14 amino acids. The V end lost 7 bases, the J end lost 1 base, and 13 bases lay between the germline ends.

CDR3 sequence: CASSLGTPAYEQYF. The CDR3 DNA sequence: TGTGCCAGCAGCTTGGGTACCCCGGCCTACGAGCAGTACTTC. The chain couples TRBV5-4 to TRBJ2-7; D is unclear. Trimming pared 0 bases from V and 2 bases from J, leaving 9 bases between. Germline CDR1 SGHNT, CDR2 YYREEE (reference sequence). The CDR3 sequence is 14 residues long.

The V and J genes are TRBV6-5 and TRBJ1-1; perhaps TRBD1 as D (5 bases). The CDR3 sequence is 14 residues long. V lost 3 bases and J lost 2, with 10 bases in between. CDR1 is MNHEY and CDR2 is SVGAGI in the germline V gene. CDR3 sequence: CASSYLQGNTEAFF. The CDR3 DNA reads TGTGCCAGCAGTTATCTTCAGGGTAACACTGAAGCTTTCTTT.

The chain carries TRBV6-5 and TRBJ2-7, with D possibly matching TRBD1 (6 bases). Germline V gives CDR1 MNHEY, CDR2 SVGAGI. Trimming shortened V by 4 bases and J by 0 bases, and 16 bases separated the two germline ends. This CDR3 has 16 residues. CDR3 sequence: CASSSPERQDSYEQYF. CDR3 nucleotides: TGTGCCAGCAGTTCACCCGAGAGACAGGACTCCTACGAGCAGTACTTC.

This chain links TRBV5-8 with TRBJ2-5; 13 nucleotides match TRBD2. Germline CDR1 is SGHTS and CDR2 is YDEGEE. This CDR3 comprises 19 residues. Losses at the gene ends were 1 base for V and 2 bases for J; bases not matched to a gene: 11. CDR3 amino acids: CASSLFGTSGTTGQETQYF. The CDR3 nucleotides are TGTGCCAGCAGCTTGTTCGGGACTAGCGGGACCACTGGGCAAGAGACCCAGTACTTC.

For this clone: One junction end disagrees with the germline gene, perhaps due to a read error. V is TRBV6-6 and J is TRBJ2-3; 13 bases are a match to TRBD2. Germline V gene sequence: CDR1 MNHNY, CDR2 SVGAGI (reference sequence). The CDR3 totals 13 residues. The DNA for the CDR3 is TGTGCCAGCAGTGCGGCCGACGGGACTAGCGGGGTTTTT. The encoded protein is CASSAADGTSGVF.

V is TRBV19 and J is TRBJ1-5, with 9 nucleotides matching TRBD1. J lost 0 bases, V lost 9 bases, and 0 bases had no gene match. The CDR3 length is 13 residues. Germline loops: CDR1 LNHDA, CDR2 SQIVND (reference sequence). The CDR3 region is CARGQGSNQPQHF. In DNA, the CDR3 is TGTGCCAGGGGACAGGGTAGCAATCAGCCCCAGCATTTT.